This TCR beta chain was profiled in a study of blood T cell repertoires in COVID-19. The V gene end was trimmed by 5 bases and the J gene end by 4 bases; junction bases not matched to a gene: 16. Germline lookup yields CDR1 MNHNY and CDR2 SVGAGI (reference sequence). CDR3 size: 17 residues. Only in-frame clones appear in the TCRdb table, and some are missing; sequencing was by immunoSEQ multiplex PCR. The sample has 180,000 or so clones; 70% to 90% are singletons. Sequenced: PBMCs or T cells enriched from blood (not recorded which). The source is a woman in her fifties or sixties who had recovered from COVID-19. The chain couples TRBV6-6 to TRBJ2-7; 8 bases map to TRBD1. The CDR3 sequence: CASSPLRTGHWQYEQYV. The CDR3 region has the DNA TGTGCCAGCAGTCCCCTAAGGACAGGGCATTGGCAATACGAGCAGTACGTC.